This entry concerns a single TCR beta chain. The record originates from a study of blood T cell repertoires in COVID-19. Assay used: immunoSEQ multiplex PCR; TCRdb lists only in-frame clones, some missing. Of 150,000 to 200,000 clones in the sample, about 86% were seen once. Trimming took 5 bases from V and 7 from J, leaving 21 bases between them. The CDR3 contains 17 residues. Germline lookup yields CDR1 SGHTA and CDR2 FQGNSA. The sequenced sample was peripheral blood. The rearrangement uses TRBV7-2 and TRBJ1-6; no firm D call. This clonotype originated in a woman aged 25 to 39 with active or convalescent COVID-19. CDR3 DNA sequence: TGTGCCAGCAGCCAATATGGGCTTCTCGGCTGGAATTCACCCCTCCACTTT. It translates to CASSQYGLLGWNSPLHF.